The 13 T cell receptor beta chains below all came from one sample that was sequenced in a study of blood T cell repertoires in COVID-19. Here immunoSEQ multiplex PCR was the method, and the copy in TCRdb shows in-frame clones only, minus some. The profile covers about 230,000 clones, with roughly 90% appearing a single time and roughly 3.3% taken by the ten largest. Input material: PBMCs or T cells enriched from blood (not recorded which). The origin of the receptors is a woman aged 45-60 years in a cohort exposed to, infected with or recovered from COVID-19 (not recorded which).

V usage is TRBV19 and J usage is TRBJ2-1, with 16 bases matching TRBD2. The CDR3 has 16 amino acids. Losses at the gene ends were 6 bases for V and 5 bases for J; bases not matched to a gene: 4. Germline assignment: CDR1 LNHDA and CDR2 SQIVND (reference sequence). CDR3 in amino acids: CASRGLAGGPDNEQFF. The CDR3 nucleotides are TGTGCCAGTAGGGGACTAGCGGGGGGGCCGGACAATGAGCAGTTCTTC.

The chain is built from TRBV6-5 and TRBJ2-2, with 8 bases lining up with TRBD2. CDR3 length: 15 residues. The germline V gene encodes CDR1 MNHEY and CDR2 SVGAGI. Trimming removed 8 bases from V and 5 bases from J; junction bases left unmatched: 10. The CDR3 DNA reads TGTGCCAGCCGCGGGGCAGCGGGGGAAACCGGGGAGCTGTTTTTT. Translated: CASRGAAGETGELFF.

The gene calls are TRBV11-2 and TRBJ1-5; no definite D call. Germline CDR1 SGHAT, CDR2 FQNNGV. The CDR3 length is 13 residues. V dropped 6 bases and J dropped 6 bases, with 12 bases sitting between them. CDR3 amino acids: CASSYSSGQPQHF. The CDR3, as DNA: TGTGCCAGCAGTTATAGTAGCGGTCAGCCCCAGCATTTT.

The CDR3 DNA reads as TGTGCCAGCAGCGCTAGACAGGTTAATAATTCACCCCTCCACTTT. It codes for CASSARQVNNSPLHF. The V gene is TRBV7-2, the J gene TRBJ1-6, with a tentative D call TRBD1 (6 bases). This CDR3 region has 15 residues. The germline V gene has CDR1 SGHTA and CDR2 FQGNSA. Trimming cost V 5 bases and J 5 bases, with 13 bases left between them.

This clone appeared a few times. V gene TRBV15 combines with J gene TRBJ1-3; TRBD1 is a possible D gene (5 bases). The germline V gene encodes CDR1 LNHNV and CDR2 YYDKDF (reference sequence). This CDR3 is built from 15 residues. The V gene lost 0 bases and the J gene lost 2 bases, with 8 bases spanning the gap. The CDR3 region is CATSRDQGPGNTIYF. For the CDR3, the DNA is TGTGCCACCAGCAGAGACCAGGGTCCTGGAAACACCATATATTTT. Full variable domain (remainder filled in from reference TRBV15 and TRBJ1-3): DAMVIQNPRYQVTQFGKPVTLSCSQTLNHNVMYWYQQKSSQAPKLLFHYYDKDFNNEADTPDNFQSRRPNTSFCFLDIRSPGLGDTAMYLCATSRDQGPGNTIYFGEGSWLTVV.

The chain joins TRBV4-3 to TRBJ2-2; D is perhaps TRBD2 (5 bases). This CDR3 is 18 amino acids long. V was cut by 3 bases and J by 1 base, with 18 bases left in between. Germline V gene sequence: CDR1 LGHNA, CDR2 YSLEER. CDR3 sequence reads: CASSHHPTRSGNTGELFF. The CDR3 DNA reads as TGCGCCAGCAGCCACCACCCTACTAGATCAGGGAACACCGGGGAGCTGTTTTTT.

This clone turned up a few times. The chain is built from TRBV25-1 and TRBJ1-2, with D unclear. Germline V gene lookup returns CDR1 MGHDK and CDR2 SYGVNS. V shed 4 bases and J shed 6 bases, with 9 bases lying between them. The CDR3 is 12 residues long. CDR3: CASSAVRDGYTF. CDR3 bases: TGTGCCAGCAGTGCCGTGAGGGATGGCTACACCTTC.

This clone has a handful of counts. The rearrangement links TRBV2 to TRBJ2-1, with 7 bases matching TRBD2. CDR3 length: 15 residues. In germline, CDR1 is SNHLY, CDR2 FYNNEI. Losses at the gene ends were 6 bases for V and 3 bases for J; bases not matched to a gene: 8. The CDR3 reads CASREKASGYNEQFF. The CDR3 nucleotides read TGTGCCAGCAGGGAGAAGGCTAGCGGCTACAATGAGCAGTTCTTC.

This chain connects TRBV2 to TRBJ2-5, with D perhaps TRBD2 (5 bases). This CDR3 contains 14 residues. The germline V gene encodes CDR1 SNHLY and CDR2 FYNNEI. V was clipped by 4 bases and J by 1 base, with 10 bases between them. Written as DNA, the CDR3 is TGTGCCAGCAGTGTCAAGCGGCTCCAAGAGACCCAGTACTTC. This sequence encodes CASSVKRLQETQYF.

The chain couples TRBV5-6 to TRBJ1-5, with 7 bases aligning to TRBD1. Germline CDR1 is SGHDT and CDR2 is YYEEEE. This CDR3 contains 15 residues. The V segment lost 2 bases and the J segment 4 bases; nucleotides outside the gene matches: 6. The CDR3 region has the DNA TGTGCCAGCAGCTTCCGGGACAGCTTAAATCAGCCCCAGCATTTT. Amino acids: CASSFRDSLNQPQHF.

The rearrangement uses TRBV7-2 and TRBJ1-5; unclear D gene. Germline V gene data show CDR1 as SGHTA and CDR2 as FQGNSA. Trimming cost V 5 bases and J 1 base, with 15 bases left between them. The CDR3 spans 16 residues. The CDR3 region is CASSPNTGFSNQPQHF. In DNA form, the CDR3 reads TGTGCCAGCAGCCCAAACACGGGGTTCAGCAATCAGCCCCAGCATTTT.

The chain is built from TRBV6-5 and TRBJ1-2, with D possibly matching TRBD1 (5 bases). The germline V gene encodes CDR1 MNHEY and CDR2 SVGAGI. V shed 2 bases and J shed 7 bases, with 14 bases lying between them. The length of the CDR3 is 14 residues. In DNA form, the CDR3 reads TGTGCCAGCAGTTACAGTTCGCAGGGTGCTGGCTACACCTTC. Translated: CASSYSSQGAGYTF.

This CDR3 is CASYRGTNEKLFF. Here the CDR3 DNA reads TGTGCCTCATACAGGGGAACTAATGAAAAACTGTTTTTT. V gene TRBV21-1 combines with J gene TRBJ1-4; the table gives TRBD1 as D, unverified against the DNA. TRBV21-1 is termed a pseudogene. This CDR3 has 13 residues.